A selection of T cell receptor beta chains follows, all from one sample in a study of neoadjuvant anti-PD-1 for oral cavity cancer. The data were produced by immunoSEQ multiplex PCR, yet TCRdb's version contains in-frame clones alone and is incomplete. The sample comprises some 61,000 clones, approximately 85% of which are singletons, and 3% to 3.5% rests with the top ten. The sample here was PBMCs, taken after nivolumab (anti-PD-1) treatment. All receptors derive from a person between 40 and 79 years old with oral cavity squamous cell carcinoma. Both conserved end residues are part of each CDR3. D genes are given only for firm matches. Size tells how often a clone was seen (once, few, many) or the class of an expanded clone, and some rows leave it out.

j_call,clone_size,d_call,v_call,cdr3_aa,cdr3_nt
TRBJ2-1,NA,NA,TRBV29-1,CSVDTRVYNEQFF,TGCAGCGTTGACACTAGAGTATACAATGAGCAGTTCTTC
TRBJ2-5,once,NA,TRBV10-3,CAISESASFGTQYF,TGTGCCATCAGTGAGTCCGCCTCCTTTGGGACCCAGTACTTC
TRBJ1-1,once,NA,TRBV27,CASSFYGGGNTEAFF,TGTGCCAGCAGTTTCTACGGGGGGGGGAACACTGAAGCTTTCTTT
TRBJ2-2,NA,NA,TRBV7-6,CASSLARAANTGELFF,TGTGCCAGCAGCTTAGCGAGGGCCGCGAACACCGGGGAGCTGTTTTTT
TRBJ2-1,NA,NA,TRBV28,CASNQGTYNEQFF,TGTGCCAGCAACCAAGGGACCTACAATGAGCAGTTCTTC
TRBJ2-2,few,NA,TRBV5-4,CASSRLSAGELFF,TGTGCCAGCAGCCGCCTCAGTGCCGGGGAGCTGTTTTTT
TRBJ2-1,NA,TRBD2,TRBV11-3,CASSRGLAGGHEQFF,TGTGCCAGCAGCCGCGGACTAGCGGGAGGGCATGAGCAGTTCTTC
TRBJ1-1,NA,NA,TRBV11-3,CASSFLANTEAFF,TGTGCCAGCAGCTTTTTAGCGAACACTGAAGCTTTCTTT
TRBJ1-2,NA,NA,TRBV4-1,CASSQDARAGSSNLYGYTF,TGCGCCAGCAGCCAAGATGCGAGGGCAGGGTCTTCCAACCTCTATGGCTACACCTTC
TRBJ2-1,NA,NA,TRBV19,CASSPGSLNNEQFF,TGTGCCAGTAGTCCCGGGAGTCTAAACAATGAGCAGTTCTTC
TRBJ2-5,NA,TRBD1,TRBV7-6,CASSLGQGETQYF,TGTGCCAGCAGCTTAGGACAGGGAGAGACCCAGTACTTC
TRBJ1-2,NA,TRBD1,TRBV7-2,CASSLVLVQGAGGYTF,TGTGCCAGCAGCTTAGTGCTAGTACAGGGGGCGGGTGGCTACACCTTC
TRBJ1-2,NA,NA,TRBV2,CASSQRRDTPGPRGYTF,TGTGCCAGCAGCCAACGCCGGGACACTCCAGGGCCGAGAGGCTACACCTTC
TRBJ2-2,NA,NA,TRBV5-6,CASSLGPSPGELFF,TGTGCCAGCAGCTTGGGACCTTCCCCCGGGGAGCTGTTTTTT
TRBJ1-1,NA,TRBD1,TRBV11-2,CASSQQGGTEAFF,TGTGCCAGCAGTCAACAGGGGGGGACTGAAGCTTTCTTT
TRBJ2-7,NA,NA,TRBV10-3,CAISGGQDLYEQYF,TGTGCCATCAGTGGGGGCCAAGATCTTTACGAGCAGTACTTC
TRBJ2-6,NA,NA,TRBV28,CASSWDSGANVLTF,TGTGCCAGCAGCTGGGACTCTGGGGCCAACGTCCTGACTTTC
TRBJ1-4,once,NA,TRBV6-5,CASRTGTPNEKLFF,TGTGCCAGCAGAACCGGGACACCAAATGAAAAACTGTTTTTT
TRBJ1-4,once,TRBD1,TRBV10-3,CAISEQQGLNEKLFF,TGTGCCATCAGTGAGCAACAGGGGCTTAATGAAAAACTGTTTTTT
TRBJ1-2,NA,TRBD1,TRBV2,CASSEKTIQGQYGYTF,TGTGCCAGCAGTGAAAAAACTATACAGGGGCAGTATGGCTACACCTTC
TRBJ2-5,NA,NA,TRBV19,CASSSGAGMETQYF,TGTGCCAGTAGTAGCGGGGCCGGGATGGAGACCCAGTACTTC
TRBJ2-5,NA,TRBD2,TRBV19,CASKKREDIQETQYF,TGTGCCAGTAAGAAACGGGAGGACATCCAAGAGACCCAGTACTTC
TRBJ2-3,NA,NA,TRBV7-3,CASSFGVTDTQYF,TGTGCCAGCAGCTTTGGGGTTACAGATACGCAGTATTTT
TRBJ2-5,NA,NA,TRBV15,CATSTPRGIGETQYF,TGTGCCACCAGCACCCCCCGGGGGATAGGCGAGACCCAGTACTTC
TRBJ1-4,NA,NA,TRBV18,CATSPREAPNEKLFF,TGTGCCACAAGTCCCCGGGAGGCCCCTAATGAAAAACTGTTTTTT
TRBJ2-7,NA,TRBD2,TRBV28,CATGLAGGAYEQYF,TGTGCCACCGGACTAGCGGGAGGGGCCTACGAGCAGTACTTC
TRBJ1-2,NA,NA,TRBV28,CASSLLTNGYTF,TGTGCCAGCAGTTTATTAACCAATGGCTACACCTTC
TRBJ2-4,NA,TRBD2,TRBV19,CASSITSAVAKNIQYF,TGTGCCAGTAGTATCACTAGCGCGGTCGCCAAAAACATTCAGTACTTC
TRBJ2-3,NA,TRBD2,TRBV5-1,CASSLDLAGDTQYF,TGCGCCAGCAGCTTGGACCTAGCGGGAGATACGCAGTATTTT